Described below is a single TCR beta chain sequence and its context. What this receptor recognizes is not known. No clone much larger than this one lies a single base away; base qualities are absent. CDR1 and CDR2 (SEHNR, FQNEAQ) derive from the germline V gene (reference sequence). The CDR3 has 17 amino acids, counting the end cysteine and phenylalanine. Just CDR3 DNA is preserved here, 51 bases in frame from base 1. For this chain, trimming is 5 bases at the V end and 1 base at the J end, and the number of junction bases without a gene match is 13. The entry originates in a study of cytomegalovirus exposure and HLA in healthy donors (dated by TCRdb to about 2017). A note on the overall study: According to an earlier analysis of a few hundred of the donors, some 170 million T cells yielded 90 million to 140 million unique TCR beta sequences and about 280 Gb of sequence data. An early release covering just under 650 HLA-typed donors comprised about 300 gigabases of sequencing data and tens of millions of unique TCR sequences. Among the roughly 400 genotyped donors, under 90% belonged to the genetic ancestry cluster associated with self-reported Caucasian donors. The study aimed to test whether signatures of past pathogen exposure could be identified by cataloging public T cell receptors. The study profiled the T cell repertoires of under 850 subjects by immunosequencing and related them to cytomegalovirus serostatus. Along with the approximately 700-subject first cohort, a separate validation cohort of about 110 different subjects was used. The study combined high-throughput TCR immunosequencing, statistical association of individual TCRs with disease status, and machine learning to predict cytomegalovirus infection status. To study patterns of TCR occurrence, a later analysis re-analyzed previously published TCR beta repertoires from several hundred donors and added high-resolution HLA genotyping. Rather than drawing on any new phenotypic data, the later analysis identified candidate immune exposures from TCR beta sequences and the way those sequences occurred across donors. In an earlier analysis of about 590 of the donors, high-throughput TCR beta sequencing was used to judge whether each TCR beta V gene segment behaved as functional or pseudogenic. Alongside the repertoire data, information on donor age, sex, ethnicity and CMV serostatus was compiled. A later genetic analysis took genome-wide SNP genotypes for about 65% of the roughly 670 donors and used that subset as a discovery cohort. All discovery cohort repertoires had been generated on a single sequencing platform. HLA typing included class I and class II loci at four-digit resolution. Typing coverage differed by locus: A, B, C, DRB1 and DQB1 were typed in roughly 629-630 donors, DQA1 in 500 to 550, DPA1 in some 570, and DPB1 in about 450. Because of strong linkage in the cohort, roughly five DR-DQ haplotypes were treated as single units for association and clustering. On average, around 230,000 unique TCR beta nucleotide sequences were sequenced per donor among some 430 genotyped donors of the cohort, with about 19% of those sequences being non-productive.

What the research found in general, with its limitations: In a later genetic analysis, a missense DCLRE1C variant was associated with V-gene and J-gene trimming of TCR beta chains, and the association was replicated in an independent cohort. Roughly uniform sequencing depth across donors was assumed in presence/absence analyses, although this assumption may not hold. In a later analysis, most CMV-associated TCR beta chains were found to appear HLA-restricted, with HLA associations seemingly driven largely by CMV exposure. For the cohort, immune exposure information was limited to CMV serostatus. A further reported finding was that TCR beta sequences accurately predicted the HLA-A and HLA-B alleles for most subjects in the first cohort. In both the original and validation cohorts, the classifier was reported to diagnose cytomegalovirus status with high specificity and sensitivity. According to a later genetic analysis, donors in an Asian-associated ancestry cluster had fewer N-insertions in productive TCRs than the approximately 710-donor mean. The authors suggested that the approach could potentially be generalized to other disease states and immunological phenotypes. A group of highly shared sequence variants was considered likely to be a technical artifact of the sequencing pipeline. Because the 87-base-pair reads could not distinguish some IMGT-functional V segments, including TRBV6-2 and TRBV6-3, those segments were excluded. In a later analysis, HLA-associated TCR beta chains were found to be more clonally expanded and to have lower generation probabilities than equally common non-associated chains. While some public TCRs were present in many individuals, most TCR sequences turned up only very rarely across donors. Because HLA typing was missing for some donors at each locus, association tests included only the typed subset. A later analysis reported that several top co-occurrence clusters appeared linked to parvovirus B19, influenza, CMV and Epstein-Barr virus. Strong co-occurrence of HLA alleles, especially DR and DQ, made assigning TCR associations to individual alleles difficult. Correlated functional status among segregating V segments might reflect linkage disequilibrium, but an unknown experimental factor could not be ruled out. A later analysis found that TCR association rates varied across HLA loci, with DRB1 alleles showing the most associated TCRs and HLA-C alleles the fewest. In a later analysis, around 17,000 TCR beta sequences were associated with specific HLA alleles at a false discovery rate of 0.05. In an earlier analysis of about 600 of the donors, most TCR beta V segments appeared in productive rearrangements about 87% or about 30% of the time, broadly matching IMGT annotations. In the study, roughly 160 TCR beta chains were listed as associated with cytomegalovirus. In vitro tests confirmed that a few of the cytomegalovirus-associated TCR beta chains recognize cytomegalovirus antigens. Because counts were too low, about 17 rarely observed V segments, including chromosome 9 orphons, were excluded from the earlier analysis of 587 of the donors. Only TCR beta chains were sequenced in this cohort, and the absence of alpha or paired-chain data limited detectable features.

Receptors were amplified or captured by the immunoSEQ multiplex PCR assay. A mixture of 60 forward primers for TCR Vbeta segments and 13 reverse primers for TCR Jbeta segments was used in the multiplex PCR. Amplification of the CDR3 region of rearranged TCR beta genes was performed with a multiplex PCR assay on genomic DNA. On the Illumina HiSeq System, the amplified TCR beta libraries were sequenced as 87-base-pair reads. The study's processing was this. In a later analysis, tens of millions of unique TCR beta chains were counted across the roughly 610 repertoires, and roughly 11 million of these chains were shared by at least two donors. Raw reads were error-corrected and collapsed into unique sequences by a nearest-neighbor algorithm in which closely related sequences were merged to remove PCR and sequencing errors. CDR3 sequences were aligned to IMGT reference sequences to assign V, D and J gene segments. For a sequence to be retained, a match of at least six nucleotides to both a V gene segment and a J gene segment was required. A rearrangement counted as productive if the CDR3 had no stop codons and remained in frame with V and J, and every other rearrangement counted as non-productive. CDR3 was defined by IMGT convention, running from the second conserved V-encoded cysteine to the conserved J-encoded phenylalanine. Sequences without an unambiguous match to a single V gene segment were excluded from the earlier analysis of several hundred of the donors. An earlier analysis of 450 to 650 of the donors called V segments functional above 56.7% productive rearrangements and segregating when the between-donor standard deviation exceeded 5%. A statistical classification framework was built to diagnose cytomegalovirus status from the catalog of TCR beta chain sequences. In a later analysis, V and J genes were assigned by comparing TCR nucleotide sequences against IMGT/GENE-DB human TR gene sequences. The TCRdist pipeline was used in a later analysis to assign CDR3 sequences and most-parsimonious VDJ recombination scenarios. In a later analysis, every TCR beta chain was defined by the combination of its CDR3 amino acid sequence and its V-gene family, and reads without a unique V-gene family were dropped. In a later analysis, fewer than 600 highly shared, low-generation-probability nucleotide sequences were removed to address suspected cross-contamination and a sequencing artifact. In a later analysis, a clonal expansion index for each public chain was calculated from normalized within-repertoire ranks of inferred template counts. In a later analysis, generation probabilities were computed with a VDJ recombination model fitted to out-of-frame rearrangements, and the resulting probabilities were checked against IGoR. Hypergeometric tests were used in a later analysis to score TCR-TCR, TCR-HLA and TCR-CMV co-occurrence, with a repertoire-size bias correction applied to the TCR pairs. In a later analysis, false discovery rates were estimated by permuting HLA or CMV assignments 20 times. In a later analysis, co-occurring TCRs were grouped using DBSCAN, and TCRdist sequence similarity was added for clustering within HLA-allele-positive subsets. Repertoires with fewer than 30,000 or more than 120,000 public chains were left out of co-occurrence clustering, as were a few repertoires with anomalous nucleotide sharing. TCRdb retrieved this table from immuneACCESS and kept in-frame rearrangements only. Not all clones are present; in checked studies, unresolved V genes account for under half, and no reason is known for the remainder. V, J and clone size are taken as reported in that table, and D and trimming were inferred from the DNA itself. The sample table shows 200,000 to 300,000 clones, and 82% are seen once. More than 5% of the sample is in the top ten clones.

The cohort comprised under 700 healthy bone marrow donors. At the time of sampling, every cohort member was nominally healthy, though immune exposures that went unrecorded were likely present. The donor was CMV seropositive and was included in the group of about 290 seropositive cohort members. A peripheral blood sample was provided by each donor, and peripheral blood mononuclear cells were used for TCR beta sequencing. The Qiagen DNeasy Blood Extraction Kit was used to extract genomic DNA from the blood cell samples. The specimen sequenced was PBMCs. The rearrangement combines TRBV7-9 with TRBJ1-1; 7 bases in the middle match TRBD1. This sequence originates from a woman in her thirties or forties in good health and CMV-seropositive. The DNA sequence is as follows: TGTGCCAGCAGCCAATTCCCCCGGGGACAGAAGAACACTGAAGCTTTCTTT. This sequence encodes CASSQFPRGQKNTEAFF.